The TCR beta chain described here comes from a study of T cells in Graves' hyperthyroidism and ophthalmopathy. Study-wide background: Before treatment of any kind, peripheral blood was taken at initial diagnosis. Study-level points and caveats: In the analysis, a 13 V-J model separated ophthalmopathy from stable hyperthyroidism. Blood also contained most expanded thyroid clonotypes above 0.001. The model anticipated ophthalmopathy a median approximately 6.5 months pre-onset.

This clonotype was observed many times. Antigen: not known. Amplification of TCR beta CDR3 regions used RNA as the template. HTBI primers drove first-round RT-PCR of the TCR CDR3. TCRdb reanalysed the multiplex PCR reads using MiXCR and keeps one entry per CDR3 protein. The repertoire consists of around 600,000 distinct CDR3 sequences, with around 14% occurring once and the leading ten covering 6.5% to 8%. The V end was cut by 4 bases, the J end by 4 bases, with 8 bases between. This CDR3 region has 13 residues. Input material: blood. The chain has TRBV12-3 or TRBV12-4 and TRBJ2-1, with D perhaps TRBD1 (5 bases). This receptor was obtained from a woman aged 30 to 39 with Graves' hyperthyroidism. The CDR3 region is CASSSRQYNEQFF. CDR3 DNA sequence: TGTGCCAGCAGTTCAAGACAGTACAATGAGCAGTTCTTC.